Listed below are T cell receptor beta chains from one sample, sequenced in a study of beta chain features in type 1 diabetes. Using immunoSEQ multiplex PCR, the repertoire was profiled, and TCRdb retains in-frame clones only, with some absent. The sample comprises about 150,000 clones, roughly 11% of which are singletons, and roughly 2% rests with the top ten. Sequenced input: central memory CD4+ T cells from blood. These receptors originate from a man aged 18-30 years in good health. CDR3s include the opening cysteine and the closing phenylalanine or tryptophan. Each record gives: V gene, J gene, D gene, clone size, CDR3 DNA, CDR3 protein. The D gene is left open where the match is weak. Expanded clones are given a class, and other clones once, few, many or no size at all.

>TRBV5-1|TRBJ2-7|TRBD1|-
TGCGCCAGCCATACCGGGACAGGGGGATACGAGCAGTACTTC
CASHTGTGGYEQYF
>TRBV18|TRBJ1-2|-|few
TGTGCCAGCTCACCAAGGGATACCCCCGGGAATGGCTACACCTTC
CASSPRDTPGNGYTF
>TRBV30|TRBJ1-5|-|few
TGTGCCTTAGCCCCGGACAGCAATCAGCCCCAGCATTTT
CALAPDSNQPQHF
>TRBV30|TRBJ1-4|-|-
TGTGCCGGGCAACAGGGTGCCAATGAAAAACTGTTTTTT
CAGQQGANEKLFF
>TRBV10-3|TRBJ1-3|-|many
TGTGCCATCAGTGTGACAGGAGGAAACACCATATATTTT
CAISVTGGNTIYF
>TRBV29-1|TRBJ2-7|-|-
TGCAGCGTAGGGACTGGATCTTACGAGCAGTACTTC
CSVGTGSYEQYF
>TRBV2|TRBJ2-7|TRBD1|few
TGTGCCATGTTCCGGGACAGGGGGTACGAGCAGTACTTC
CAMFRDRGYEQYF
>TRBV10-3|TRBJ2-3|TRBD1|few
TGTGCCACCGGGACAGGGAGAGATACAGATACGCAGTATTTT
CATGTGRDTDTQYF
>TRBV15|TRBJ2-3|-|-
TGTGCCACCAGCAGACCGGGGAGCACAGATACGCAGTATTTT
CATSRPGSTDTQYF
>TRBV28|TRBJ2-5|-|-
TGTGCCAGCAGGCGGGGCTCAGGGACCCAGTACTTC
CASRRGSGTQYF
>TRBV15|TRBJ2-1|-|-
TGTGCCACCAGCACAAATTGGGCCGGTTACAATGAGCAGTTCTTC
CATSTNWAGYNEQFF
>TRBV6-5|TRBJ2-3|-|few
TGTGCCAGCAGTTCCCCAGATAGCACAGATACGCAGTATTTT
CASSSPDSTDTQYF
>TRBV7-2|TRBJ2-1|-|-
TGTGCCAGCAGCCCCAATCGGGACTCTCAGCAGTTCTTC
CASSPNRDSQQFF
>TRBV29-1|TRBJ1-1|TRBD1|few
TGCAGCGTTGATTCGGACAGGGTAAACACTGAAGCTTTCTTT
CSVDSDRVNTEAFF
>TRBV4-3|TRBJ2-6|-|-
TGCGCCAGCAGCCAAGAGGGCCGGGTACGGGCCAACGTCCTGACTTTC
CASSQEGRVRANVLTF
>TRBV9|TRBJ2-5|-|-
TGTGCCAGCAGCGTAGGATCCGGCCGGGAGACCCAGTACTTC
CASSVGSGRETQYF
>TRBV5-1|TRBJ2-5|-|many
TGCGCCAGCAGCTTGGCCGACGGATTGTTCAAGACCCAGTACTTC
CASSLADGLFKTQYF
>TRBV7-2|TRBJ2-1|-|few
TGTGCCAGCAGCCTTCAGAAAGGGGCGGAAAATGAGCAGTTCTTC
CASSLQKGAENEQFF
>TRBV21-1|TRBJ2-6|-|-
TGTGCCAGCCCCCGGGACAGGGACTCTGGGGCCAACGTCCTGACTTTC
CASPRDRDSGANVLTF
>TRBV25-1|TRBJ1-6|TRBD1|-
TGTGCCAGCAGTGAGACAGGGCGTTATAATTCACCCCTCCACTTT
CASSETGRYNSPLHF
>TRBV4-3|TRBJ2-4|-|-
TGCGCCAGCAGCCAAGAGCCAAAGGGCATTCAGTACTTC
CASSQEPKGIQYF
>TRBV9|TRBJ2-1|TRBD1|few
TGTGCCAGCAGCGTGGACAGGGATTACAATGAGCAGTTCTTC
CASSVDRDYNEQFF
>TRBV5-6|TRBJ2-2|TRBD1|-
TGTGCCAGCAGTCCGACAGGGGGAACCCCCGGGGAGCTGTTTTTT
CASSPTGGTPGELFF
>TRBV28|TRBJ2-3|-|many
TGTGCCAGCAGTTTAGCTCCTTCGGATACGCAGTATTTT
CASSLAPSDTQYF
>TRBV29-1|TRBJ1-3|-|few
TGCAGCGTCGTCACATCCTCTGGAAACACCATATATTTT
CSVVTSSGNTIYF
>TRBV5-1|TRBJ2-3|-|-
TGCGCCAGCAGACGAGGACATAAGGAAGATACGCAGTATTTT
CASRRGHKEDTQYF
>TRBV25-1|TRBJ2-7|-|many
TGTGCCAGCACACAAGGGCTCGCCGAGCAGTACTTC
CASTQGLAEQYF
>TRBV9|TRBJ1-1|-|few
TGTGCCAGCAGCAACCTCTTGCGGGGGAAGAACACTGAAGCTTTCTTT
CASSNLLRGKNTEAFF
>TRBV28|TRBJ2-5|TRBD2|-
TGTGCCAGCAGTCCTAGCGGGAGCTTGGGTGTGACCCAGTACTTC
CASSPSGSLGVTQYF
>TRBV9|TRBJ1-3|-|few
TGTGCCAGCAGCCTGCAGAATTTAGGTTCATCTGGAAACACCATATATTTT
CASSLQNLGSSGNTIYF
>TRBV15|TRBJ2-2|-|few
TGTGCCACCAGCAGACAGGGGACCGGGGAGCTGTTTTTT
CATSRQGTGELFF
>TRBV5-1|TRBJ2-7|-|few
TGCGCCAGCAGCTTGCGGTCAGGGGACTACGAGCAGTACTTC
CASSLRSGDYEQYF
>TRBV7-2|TRBJ2-7|-|few
TGTGCCAGCAGCCAGCCAGGAGCCTACGAGCAGTACTTC
CASSQPGAYEQYF
>TRBV5-1|TRBJ2-5|-|many
TGCGCCAGCAGCTTGGCGGACATCCTGGGAGAGACCCAGTACTTC
CASSLADILGETQYF
>TRBV7-2|TRBJ1-6|TRBD1|-
TGTGCCAGCAGCTTAGCGATCATTCAGGGGGCGTCCTATAATTCACCCCTCCACTTT
CASSLAIIQGASYNSPLHF
>TRBV27|TRBJ2-1|TRBD1|-
TGTGCCAGCAGCTTAGGGGGCCTCTACAATGAGCAGTTCTTC
CASSLGGLYNEQFF
>TRBV5-1|TRBJ2-6|-|few
TGCGCCAGCAGTCGGGGGACTGGGGCCAACGTCCTGACTTTC
CASSRGTGANVLTF
>TRBV4-2|TRBJ1-1|-|few
TGTGCCAGCAGCCAAGGAGTAGGGAGGGACACTGAAGCTTTCTTT
CASSQGVGRDTEAFF
>TRBV5-4|TRBJ2-5|-|-
TGTGCCAGCAGCTCAGGGGACGGAGGGACCCAGTACTTC
CASSSGDGGTQYF
>TRBV30|TRBJ2-2|-|-
TGTGCCTGGAGTTCAGACTTCACCGGGGAGCTGTTTTTT
CAWSSDFTGELFF
>TRBV4-3|TRBJ1-2|-|few
TGCGCCAGCAGCCAAGGTCAGGGGATAAACTATGGCTACACCTTC
CASSQGQGINYGYTF
>TRBV10-2|TRBJ2-7|TRBD2|few
TGCGCCAGCAGTAGAAGCGGGAGGTCCTACGAGCAGTACTTC
CASSRSGRSYEQYF
>TRBV7-3|TRBJ2-3|TRBD1|few
TGTGCCAGCAGCTTAACTCTAACAGGGGACGGCACAGATACGCAGTATTTT
CASSLTLTGDGTDTQYF
>TRBV5-1|TRBJ1-1|-|many
TGCGCCAGCAGCTTGGGACAACACACTGAAGCTTTCTTT
CASSLGQHTEAFF